This T cell receptor (beta chain) derives from a study of T cells in localized non-small cell lung cancer. In regard to this clone: Its specificity is unknown.

Findings and limits, study-wide: Longer overall survival accompanied higher blood T cell density. A single tumor region was sequenced, leaving heterogeneity possible. Adjacent lung exhibited a median of approximately 59 among the 100 most abundant tumor clones. The greatest T cell clonality was found in uninvolved adjacent lung (higher than in tumor).

Repertoires were generated with immunoSEQ multiplex PCR, while TCRdb's copy carries only in-frame clones and drops some. The data contain around 90,000 clones, roughly 75% of them singletons. Looked up from germline, CDR1 is SNHLY and CDR2 is FYNNEI. CDR3 length equals 14 residues. The ends lost 4 bases at V and 8 bases at J; junction bases unmatched: 8. This receptor was taken from a man aged 35-75 years with stage II squamous cell lung carcinoma. This sequence joins TRBV2 and TRBJ2-3; 8 bases agree with TRBD1. The material sequenced was PBMCs, taken before any cancer treatment. For the CDR3, the DNA is TGTGCCAGCAGTGCAGGACAGGGCGCGGGTACGCAGTATTTT. Amino acid sequence: CASSAGQGAGTQYF.